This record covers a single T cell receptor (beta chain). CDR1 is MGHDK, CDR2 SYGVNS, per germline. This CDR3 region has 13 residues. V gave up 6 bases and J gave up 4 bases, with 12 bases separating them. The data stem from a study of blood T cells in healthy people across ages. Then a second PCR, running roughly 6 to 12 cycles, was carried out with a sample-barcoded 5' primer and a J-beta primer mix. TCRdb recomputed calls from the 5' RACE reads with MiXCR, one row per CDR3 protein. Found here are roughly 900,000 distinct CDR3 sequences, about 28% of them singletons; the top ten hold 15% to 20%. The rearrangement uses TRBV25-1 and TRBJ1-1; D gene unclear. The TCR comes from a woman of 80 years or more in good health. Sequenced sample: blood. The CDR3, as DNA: TGTGCCAGCAGCGGAAGGATTAGCACTGAAGCTTTCTTT. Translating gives CASSGRISTEAFF.